Listed below are T cell receptor beta chains from one sample, sequenced in a study of blood T cell repertoires in COVID-19. Sequencing was performed with immunoSEQ multiplex PCR; in TCRdb, only in-frame clones are kept and a portion is missing. This table has around 100,000 clones, roughly 82% appearing once. Sequencing input: peripheral blood. These receptors were taken from a human donor in a cohort sampled during active COVID-19. Both conserved end residues are part of each CDR3. D genes are given only for firm matches. The listing skips clone size in some rows; elsewhere it reads once, few, many or a size class.

j_call clone_size d_call v_call cdr3_aa cdr3_nt
TRBJ1-1 . TRBD1 TRBV30 CAWSVQDRGSAFF TGTGCCTGGAGTGTACAGGACAGGGGCTCAGCTTTCTTT
TRBJ2-1 . TRBD1 TRBV24-1 CATSDPTGSGGNEQFF TGTGCCACCAGTGACCCGACAGGGTCTGGGGGCAATGAGCAGTTCTTC
TRBJ2-1 . TRBD2 TRBV7-7 CASSLGTSGVEEQFF TGTGCCAGCAGCTTAGGGACTAGCGGGGTGGAGGAGCAGTTCTTC
TRBJ2-3 . TRBD2 TRBV2 CASRARLAGGADTQYF TGTGCCAGCAGGGCGAGACTAGCGGGGGGGGCAGATACGCAGTATTTT
TRBJ1-1 . . TRBV7-9 CASSLVGEDAFF TGTGCCAGCAGCTTAGTCGGGGAGGACGCTTTCTTT
TRBJ1-5 . TRBD1 TRBV5-1 CASSPDRLDQPQHF TGCGCCAGCAGCCCGGACAGGCTCGATCAGCCCCAGCATTTT
TRBJ1-2 few TRBD1 TRBV5-4 CASSYGTGEAGYTF TGTGCCAGCAGCTATGGGACAGGGGAGGCTGGCTACACCTTC
TRBJ1-1 . . TRBV7-9 CAGHRVGAEAFF TGTGCTGGGCACAGGGTCGGCGCTGAAGCTTTCTTT
TRBJ1-2 . . TRBV18 CASSPSPQNYGYTF TGTGCCAGCTCACCGTCTCCGCAGAACTATGGCTACACCTTC
TRBJ2-5 few TRBD2 TRBV4-3 CASSQRKIGLAGLETQYF TGCGCCAGCAGCCAAAGGAAGATAGGACTAGCGGGGTTAGAGACCCAGTACTTC
TRBJ1-2 . TRBD1 TRBV3-1/TRBV3-2 CASCHAQGARYGYTF TGTGCCAGCTGTCACGCCCAGGGGGCTCGGTATGGCTACACCTTC
TRBJ2-3 . . TRBV3-1/TRBV3-2 CASSQRGKGDTQYF TGTGCCAGCAGCCAAAGAGGAAAGGGGGATACGCAGTATTTT
TRBJ1-1 . . TRBV7-9 CASSLWAGLNTEAFF TGTGCCAGCAGCTTATGGGCCGGCTTGAACACTGAAGCTTTCTTT
TRBJ2-7 few TRBD1 TRBV11-2 CASSPRTGGSEQYF TGTGCCAGCAGCCCAAGGACAGGGGGCTCCGAGCAGTACTTC